The 2 T cell receptor beta chains given below trace back to one sample, sequenced in a study of CD8 T cells in Susac syndrome (dated by TCRdb to about 2019). The library relied on the immunoSEQ multiplex PCR assay. RNA was extracted using the RNeasy kit, and roughly 0.5 to 1 ug of the RNA was reverse transcribed with random hexamers. The public reads were quality trimmed at Q25 with fastp and then assembled into clones with MiXCR by TCRdb, keeping productive beta chains. Rows are unified per CDR3 protein, each entry keeping the most common DNA and genes. In this sample the table shows around 270,000 distinct CDR3 sequences, approximately 90% of which occur a single time. Of the sample, less than 0.2% falls within the top ten clones. Sample: CD8+ T cells from PBMCs. These receptors were collected from a human donor with multiple sclerosis.

This chain joins TRBV30 and TRBJ1-5; no clear D gene. Trimming shortened V by 4 bases and J by 5 bases, and 15 bases separated the two germline ends. CDR1 is GTSNPN, CDR2 SVGIG, per germline (reference sequence). The CDR3 is 14 amino acids. CDR3 bases: TGTGCCTGGACGCGGGCCATTAGGCATCAGCCCCAGCATTTT. Translating gives CAWTRAIRHQPQHF. Full variable domain (remainder filled in from reference TRBV30 and TRBJ1-5): SQTIHQWPATLVQPVGSPLSLECTVEGTSNPNLYWYRQAAGRGLQLLFYSVGIGQISSEVPQNLSASRPQDRQFILSSKKLLLSDSGFYLCAWTRAIRHQPQHFGDGTRLSIL.

The chain recombines TRBV5-4 with TRBJ2-1; D tentatively fits TRBD1 or TRBD2 (5 bases each). This CDR3 comprises 13 residues. In germline, CDR1 is SGHNT, CDR2 YYREEE (reference sequence). The V gene lost 0 bases and the J gene lost 7 bases, with 8 bases spanning the gap. CDR3: CASSLGDANEQFF. DNA for the CDR3: TGTGCCAGCAGCTTGGGGGACGCGAATGAGCAGTTCTTC.